Below, 24 T cell receptor beta chains from the same sample are listed, as sequenced in a study of shared clonotypes between healthy human individuals. Assay used: immunoSEQ multiplex PCR; TCRdb lists only in-frame clones, some missing. The sample carries approximately 2,000,000 clones, around 90% recorded once. Material: naive CD4+ T cells from PBMCs. Noted subset: CD45RA+ positively selected. All receptors come from a man aged 18 to 29 in good health. Some clones in this sample may be carry-over from other donors' samples.

The chain joins TRBV5-8 to TRBJ2-7; TRBD1 matches at 9 bases. CDR1 is SGHTS and CDR2 is YDEGEE in the germline V gene. The ends lost 4 bases at V and 1 base at J; junction bases unmatched: 9. This CDR3 contains 16 residues. The CDR3 is CASSLTYGTGSYEQYF. The CDR3 DNA sequence: TGTGCCAGCAGCCTAACATACGGGACAGGGTCCTACGAGCAGTACTTC.

The chain recombines TRBV7-2 with TRBJ2-2, with 7 bases matching TRBD1. Germline values: CDR1 SGHTA, CDR2 FQGNSA. The CDR3 is made up of 16 amino acids. The V and J ends lost 4 bases and 4 bases, in that order; junction bases with no gene match: 9. CDR3 DNA sequence: TGTGCCAGCAGCTACCGACAGGGAGCCAGCACCGGGGAGCTGTTTTTT. Its protein product is CASSYRQGASTGELFF.

The genes are TRBV7-9 and TRBJ2-1; 8 bases are shared with TRBD1. There are 17 residues in the CDR3. Germline V gene data show CDR1 as SEHNR and CDR2 as FQNEAQ (reference sequence). The ends lost 4 bases at V and 12 bases at J; junction bases unmatched: 20. The CDR3 here is CASSSQKGTGYNEGQFF. The CDR3 DNA is TGTGCCAGCAGCTCGCAAAAAGGGACAGGCTACAATGAGGGGCAGTTCTTC. The full variable domain, rest sourced from reference TRBV7-9 and TRBJ2-1, is DTGVSQNPRHKITKRGQNVTFRCDPISEHNRLYWYRQTLGQGPEFLTYFQNEAQLEKSRLLSDRFSAERPKGSFSTLEIQRTEQGDSAMYLCASSSQKGTGYNEGQFFGPGTRLTVL.

Note on this clone: The sample has other DNA sequences that encode this CDR3 too. This rearrangement joins TRBV27 to TRBJ2-7; possibly TRBD2 for D (6 bases). Germline CDR1 reads MNHEY; CDR2 reads SMNVEV (reference sequence). V was shortened by 2 bases and J by 0 bases, with 8 bases between the two germline ends. This CDR3 is built from 14 residues. The CDR3 is CASSLRESSYEQYF. The CDR3 DNA reads as TGTGCCAGCAGTTTACGGGAGAGCTCCTACGAGCAGTACTTC.

The chain couples TRBV19 to TRBJ2-3; the D is unclear. The CDR3 extends over 14 amino acids. Germline CDR1 and CDR2: LNHDA and SQIVND (reference sequence). V lost 6 bases and J lost 4, with 14 bases in between. The CDR3 nucleotides read TGTGCCAGTAGAGTTGGCCCAGGAGCAGATACGCAGTATTTT. Amino acid sequence: CASRVGPGADTQYF.

The chain carries TRBV5-1 and TRBJ2-7, with D maybe TRBD2 (6 bases). The CDR3 spans 13 residues. Germline CDR1 and CDR2: SGHRS and YFSETQ. V lost 4 bases, J lost 4 bases, and 12 bases lay in between. For the CDR3, the DNA is TGCGCCAGCAGCCGGGAGCCAACATACGAGCAGTACTTC. The encoded protein is CASSREPTYEQYF. The full variable domain, in which reference TRBV5-1 and TRBJ2-7 provide the parts outside the CDR3, is KAGVTQTPRYLIKTRGQQVTLSCSPISGHRSVSWYQQTPGQGLQFLFEYFSETQRNKGNFPGRFSGRQFSNSRSEMNVSTLELGDSALYLCASSREPTYEQYFGPGTRLTVT.

The chain is built from TRBV27 and TRBJ2-7; D is unresolved. V lost 5 bases and J lost 3, with 17 bases in between. The CDR3 has 15 amino acids. Per germline, CDR1 MNHEY and CDR2 SMNVEV (reference sequence). Written as DNA, the CDR3 is TGTGCCAGCAGTACCCCGGGCCTAAATAACTACGAGCAGTACTTC. This encodes CASSTPGLNNYEQYF.

To note about this clone: In the same sample, other DNA sequences code for this CDR3. The chain joins TRBV6-5 to TRBJ2-1; no reliable D call. This CDR3 has 12 residues. Trimming took 6 bases from V and 7 from J, leaving 10 bases between them. Per germline, CDR1 MNHEY and CDR2 SVGAGI. CDR3 sequence: CASRTGRNEQFF. CDR3 DNA sequence: TGTGCCAGCAGAACCGGACGTAATGAGCAGTTCTTC.

This chain links TRBV6-1 with TRBJ1-1; no clear D gene. CDR1 is MNHNS, CDR2 SASEGT, per germline. CDR3 length: 15 amino acids. V lost 3 bases, J lost 0 bases, and 11 bases lay in between. The CDR3 nucleotides are TGTGCCAGCAGTGACTCAGGCGCTTTGAACACTGAAGCTTTCTTT. It specifies CASSDSGALNTEAFF.

This clone has just one count. The chain couples TRBV9 to TRBJ2-1, with a tentative D call TRBD1 (6 bases). The CDR3 has 14 amino acids. Trimming left V 4 bases short and J 3 bases short, with 11 bases between. Germline lookup yields CDR1 SGDLS and CDR2 YYNGEE. The chain's CDR3 is CASSPRQVYNEQFF. The CDR3 bases are TGTGCCAGCAGCCCGCGACAGGTCTACAATGAGCAGTTCTTC. The variable domain in full, completed from reference TRBV9 and TRBJ2-1, reads DSGVTQTPKHLITATGQRVTLRCSPRSGDLSVYWYQQSLDQGLQFLIQYYNGEERAKGNILERFSAQQFPDLHSELNLSSLELGDSALYFCASSPRQVYNEQFFGPGTRLTVL.

As regards this clone: Other DNA variants within this sample encode the same CDR3. For the CDR3, the DNA is TGTGCCAGCAGCTTAGGACCGTACCCCTACGAGCAGTACTTC. Translated: CASSLGPYPYEQYF. The chain employs TRBV11-2 and TRBJ2-7, with no clear D. Germline lookup yields CDR1 SGHAT and CDR2 FQNNGV. Trimming removed 1 base from V and 2 bases from J, with 9 bases in between. The length of the CDR3 is 14 residues.

V and J are TRBV30 and TRBJ2-1, with 11 bases matching TRBD1. Germline V gives CDR1 GTSNPN, CDR2 SVGIG (reference sequence). The J segment lost 4 bases and the V segment lost 2 bases, leaving 10 bases of the junction unmatched. The CDR3 has 17 residues. The CDR3: CAWSPRPGQGGYNEQFF. The CDR3, as DNA: TGTGCCTGGAGTCCGCGCCCGGGACAGGGGGGATACAATGAGCAGTTCTTC.

The V gene is TRBV5-3, the J gene TRBJ2-5; 9 nucleotides align to TRBD1. TRBV5-3 is an ORF; its function is uncertain. The CDR3 consists of 15 residues. The trim removed 4 bases at V and 7 bases at J, leaving 11 bases unmatched. The CDR3: CARSRTGVLYGTQYF. The CDR3 region has the DNA TGTGCCAGAAGCCGGACAGGGGTGTTGTACGGGACCCAGTACTTC.

The chain has TRBV28 and TRBJ1-2; tentatively, D is TRBD1 (6 bases). This CDR3 contains 15 residues. From germline, CDR1 is MDHEN and CDR2 SYDVKM. Trimming shortened V by 7 bases and J by 4 bases, and 19 bases separated the two germline ends. CDR3 DNA: TGTGCCAGCAACTCAGGGGCAGGTGCCCGCTATGGCTACACCTTC. Amino acids: CASNSGAGARYGYTF.

About this clone itself: Other DNA sequences of this sample code for an identical CDR3. The V gene is TRBV29-1, the J gene TRBJ2-7; D gene uncertain. Trimming removed 1 base at V and 4 bases at J, with 5 bases between. Germline-derived CDR1 and CDR2 are SQVTM and ANQGSEA. The CDR3 contains 11 residues. CDR3 DNA sequence: TGCAGCGTTGAAGGGGTATACGAGCAGTACTTC. It codes for CSVEGVYEQYF.

Comments on this clone: Different DNA sequences within this sample yield the same CDR3. Written as DNA, the CDR3 is TGTGCCAGCAGTCAAGGGGCGGACTATGGCTACACCTTC. The encoded protein is CASSQGADYGYTF. J is TRBJ1-2 and V is TRBV28, with a tentative D call TRBD1 (5 bases). The CDR3 extends over 13 amino acids. The V gene's germline CDR1 is MDHEN and CDR2 SYDVKM. V shed 5 bases and J shed 3 bases, with 10 bases lying between them.

This chain links TRBV7-8 with TRBJ1-5, with D possibly matching TRBD1 (6 bases). Germline assignment: CDR1 SGHVS and CDR2 FQNEAQ. The V gene lost 5 bases and the J gene lost 3 bases, with 8 bases spanning the gap. The CDR3 is 13 residues long. The CDR3 region has the DNA TGTGCCAGCAGCCGGGACAACAATCAGCCCCAGCATTTT. This encodes CASSRDNNQPQHF.

The CDR3 sequence is CASSDPLAGVADTQYF. In DNA, the CDR3 is TGTGCCAGCAGCGACCCACTAGCGGGAGTCGCAGATACGCAGTATTTT. The chain couples TRBV2 to TRBJ2-3, with 11 bases fitting TRBD2. Germline values: CDR1 SNHLY, CDR2 FYNNEI. The ends lost 6 bases at V and 4 bases at J; junction bases unmatched: 9. There are 16 residues in the CDR3.

The V gene is TRBV4-1, the J gene TRBJ2-3, with 10 bases fitting TRBD2. CDR1 MGHRA and CDR2 YSYEKL come from the germline V gene. The V segment lost 4 bases and the J segment 5 bases; nucleotides outside the gene matches: 15. CDR3 size: 18 residues. The CDR3: CASSRQGSAGGQGDTQYF. The CDR3 nucleotides are TGCGCCAGCAGCCGTCAGGGTTCAGCGGGAGGGCAGGGAGATACGCAGTATTTT.

The chain uses TRBV10-1 and TRBJ2-3; unclear D gene. This CDR3 has 14 amino acids. Germline assignment: CDR1 WNHNN and CDR2 SYGVQD (reference sequence). The ends were cut back, 0 bases at V and 4 bases at J, with 8 bases in the middle. This chain's CDR3 is CASSESSASDTQYF. The DNA of the CDR3 is TGCGCCAGCAGTGAGTCTTCAGCGTCAGATACGCAGTATTTT.

This sequence joins TRBV5-4 and TRBJ2-4, with D possibly matching TRBD2 (7 bases). V dropped 4 bases and J dropped 1 base, with 15 bases sitting between them. Germline V CDR1 and CDR2: SGHNT, YYREEE (reference sequence). The CDR3 is 16 residues long. CDR3 region: CASSPRTAGAKNIQYF. The CDR3, as DNA: TGTGCCAGCAGCCCACGGACAGCGGGGGCCAAAAACATTCAGTACTTC.

This chain connects TRBV18 to TRBJ1-1, with a tentative D call TRBD1 (5 bases). The V end lost 3 bases, the J end lost 4 bases, and 12 bases lay between the germline ends. The CDR3 has 14 residues. Per germline, CDR1 KGHSH and CDR2 LQKENI. In nucleotides, the CDR3 is TGTGCCAGCTCACCGGTGGGGGGGACCACTGAAGCTTTCTTT. This gives the protein CASSPVGGTTEAFF.

V is TRBV11-3 and J is TRBJ2-3; 7 bases fit TRBD2. The CDR3 has 15 residues. V lost 5 bases and J lost 1; bases outside the gene matches: 6. Germline lookup yields CDR1 SGHNT and CDR2 YENEEA. CDR3 in DNA: TGTGCCAGCAGCCCCGGGGGAGGGCGCACAGATACGCAGTATTTT. It is translated as CASSPGGGRTDTQYF.

The gene calls are TRBV5-6 and TRBJ1-1, with D possibly being TRBD1 (5 bases). The CDR3 length is 12 residues. From germline, CDR1 is SGHDT and CDR2 YYEEEE. Trimming shortened V by 4 bases and J by 8 bases, and 12 bases separated the two germline ends. Here the CDR3 reads CASSSVGGEAFF. CDR3 bases: TGTGCCAGCAGCAGTGTGGGGGGAGAAGCTTTCTTT.